Detailed here is one TCR beta chain. The antigen is not known. This sample was taken from a study of T-cell memory formation after mild COVID-19. Background on the study: Across donors, TCR clusters were largely donor specific. Points from the study as a whole: A balance of CD4 and CD8 characterized clones contracting day 15 to 85, whereas later expanders leaned CD4+. The finding that pre-infection memory included some responding clones suggested that cross-reactive memory joined.

The CDR3 covers 14 residues. V lost 8 bases and J 7 bases, leaving 18 bases between the germline ends. The TCR alpha and TCR beta cDNA libraries, bearing sample barcodes and UMIs, were generated by 5'RACE using constant-segment primers. TCRdb independently ran MiXCR on the 5' RACE reads; one entry per CDR3 protein. The table records roughly 300,000 distinct CDR3 sequences, around 8% of them present only once. The chain carries TRBV12-3 or TRBV12-4 and TRBJ2-1; D may be TRBD2 (7 bases). Source material: PBMCs or a T cell subset sorted from them (not recorded which). The sequence came from a man aged 18 to 30 who had mild COVID-19 (a few samples of this study predate the infection). Cell type and time point are not known. As DNA, the CDR3 is TGTGCCAGCCTCGGGGGAGGGGGAAGGAATGAGCAGTTCTTC. It encodes CASLGGGGRNEQFF.